A single sample is the source of the 30 T cell receptor beta chains below, sequenced in a study of CD8+ T cells in alopecia areata. Sequencing templates came from extracted RNA that was reverse transcribed into cDNA. Data came from immunoSEQ multiplex PCR; TCRdb stores just in-frame clones and leaves some out. This table has 150,000 to 200,000 clones, about 67% appearing once. The source was CD8+ T cells sorted from blood, collected at week 0. Every receptor here comes from a human donor with alopecia areata.

This chain links TRBV10-3 with TRBJ2-1; 10 positions agree with TRBD2. The CDR3 has 14 amino acids. With V trimmed by 11 bases and J by 4 bases, 8 bases remained unmatched. In germline, CDR1 is ENHRY, CDR2 SYGVKD. The CDR3 nucleotides read TGTGCCGGGAGCACTAGCGGGGATTACAATGAGCAGTTCTTC. This codes for CAGSTSGDYNEQFF.

The chain is built from TRBV29-1 and TRBJ2-1; no reliable D call. Trimming took 5 bases from V and 2 from J, leaving 10 bases between them. The CDR3 sequence is 13 residues long. The V gene's germline CDR1 is SQVTM and CDR2 ANQGSEA. The CDR3 sequence: CSVKGSTYNEQFF. The CDR3 bases are TGCAGCGTTAAGGGCAGCACCTACAATGAGCAGTTCTTC.

CDR3 sequence reads: CASSLSGNEQFF. CDR3 in DNA: TGTGCCAGCAGCTTATCGGGTAATGAGCAGTTCTTC. V and J are TRBV13 and TRBJ2-1; no firm D call. Trimming removed 2 bases from V and 7 bases from J, with 6 bases in between. The CDR3 is made up of 12 amino acids. Germline V gene sequence: CDR1 PRHDT, CDR2 FYEKMQ (reference sequence).

J is TRBJ1-1 and V is TRBV19, with D hard to call. Trimming stripped 3 bases from V and 1 base from J, with 6 bases between. This CDR3 is built from 13 residues. Germline values: CDR1 LNHDA, CDR2 SQIVND (reference sequence). The CDR3, as DNA: TGTGCCAGTAGTATGGTGGCGAACACTGAAGCTTTCTTT. Its translation is CASSMVANTEAFF.

This clone was observed a single time. The CDR3 is CSATRNTEAFF. Written as DNA, the CDR3 is TGCAGTGCTACTAGGAACACTGAAGCTTTCTTT. The V and J genes are TRBV20-1 and TRBJ1-1; D uncertain. The V gene lost 4 bases and the J gene lost 1 base, with 4 bases spanning the gap. Germline CDR1 DFQATT, CDR2 SNEGSKA (reference sequence). CDR3 length: 11 amino acids.

The chain carries TRBV6-5 and TRBJ1-5, with D hard to call. V lost 10 bases and J 4 bases, leaving 11 bases between the germline ends. CDR3 size: 12 residues. Germline values: CDR1 MNHEY, CDR2 SVGAGI. CDR3 in DNA: TGTGCCATCAACTCGGGTAATCAGCCCCAGCATTTT. It codes for CAINSGNQPQHF.

This sequence joins TRBV5-8 and TRBJ1-6; D not certain. CDR3 size: 17 residues. Trimming stripped 4 bases from V and 7 bases from J, with 21 bases between. Germline lookup yields CDR1 SGHTS and CDR2 YDEGEE. Written as DNA, the CDR3 is TGTGCCAGCAGCCTCGCCTTTGACGCCAGCTTGAATTCACCCCTCCACTTT. This sequence encodes CASSLAFDASLNSPLHF.

The chain uses TRBV11-2 and TRBJ2-3; TRBD2 is a possible D gene (6 bases). This CDR3 has 15 amino acids. Germline CDR1 reads SGHAT; CDR2 reads FQNNGV. Trimming removed 2 bases from V and 2 bases from J, with 11 bases in between. CDR3 residues: CASSLTSTVTDTQYF. The CDR3 nucleotides read TGTGCCAGCAGCTTAACTAGCACAGTCACAGATACGCAGTATTTT.

V gene TRBV9 combines with J gene TRBJ1-2; 11 nucleotides match TRBD1. With V trimmed by 4 bases and J by 5 bases, 4 bases remained unmatched. Germline CDR1 is SGDLS and CDR2 is YYNGEE. There are 14 residues in the CDR3. The CDR3 region has the DNA TGTGCCAGCAGCCCCGGGACAGGGGGTTATGGCTACACCTTC. It codes for CASSPGTGGYGYTF.

The chain is built from TRBV9 and TRBJ2-5; D unclear. V was cut by 0 bases and J by 5 bases, with 11 bases left in between. CDR1 SGDLS and CDR2 YYNGEE come from the germline V gene. The CDR3 totals 14 residues. CDR3 DNA: TGTGCCAGCAGCGTAGGAGGCCCGCGGGAGACCCAGTACTTC. Its protein is CASSVGGPRETQYF.

V is TRBV29-1 and J is TRBJ1-2; 8 nucleotides match TRBD1. The CDR3 extends over 14 amino acids. Germline assignment: CDR1 SQVTM and CDR2 ANQGSEA. V lost 3 bases to trimming and J lost 0 bases; unmatched junction nucleotides: 3. CDR3 sequence (DNA): TGCAGCGTTGATGGACAGGGAACTAACTATGGCTACACCTTC. This sequence encodes CSVDGQGTNYGYTF.

The genes are TRBV2 and TRBJ2-7; D is possibly TRBD1 (5 bases). CDR1 is SNHLY and CDR2 is FYNNEI in the germline V gene. Trimming stripped 4 bases from V and 3 bases from J, with 10 bases between. This CDR3 has 13 residues. The CDR3 loop reads CASSGQPLYEQYF. CDR3 coding DNA: TGTGCCAGCAGTGGACAGCCCCTCTACGAGCAGTACTTC.

The rearrangement joins TRBV9 to TRBJ2-2, with TRBD1 as a possible D gene (6 bases). Germline loops: CDR1 SGDLS, CDR2 YYNGEE. The CDR3 consists of 16 residues. Trimming shortened V by 7 bases and J by 3 bases, and 19 bases separated the two germline ends. The CDR3 here is CASRTTQGYDTGELFF. CDR3 coding DNA: TGTGCCAGCCGAACAACACAGGGTTATGACACCGGGGAGCTGTTTTTT.

The chain couples TRBV30 to TRBJ2-7; D not certain. The CDR3 runs 14 residues. From germline, CDR1 is GTSNPN and CDR2 SVGIG (reference sequence). With 0 bases removed from V and 0 bases from J, the gap between germline ends came to 9 bases. CDR3 sequence reads: CAWSVASSSYEQYF. CDR3 nucleotide sequence: TGTGCCTGGAGTGTAGCATCTAGCTCCTACGAGCAGTACTTC.

J is TRBJ1-5 and V is TRBV19; the match to TRBD1 covers 8 bases. The V segment lost 7 bases and the J segment 2 bases; nucleotides outside the gene matches: 7. The CDR3 spans 15 residues. Germline V CDR1 and CDR2: LNHDA, SQIVND (reference sequence). The CDR3 is CASTRRGQGNQPQHF. CDR3 DNA: TGTGCCAGTACCCGCAGGGGGCAGGGCAATCAGCCCCAGCATTTT.

V gene TRBV5-1 combines with J gene TRBJ1-1; 8 nucleotides agree with TRBD1. V shed 3 bases, J shed 3 bases, and the junction held 1 base outside the gene matches. The CDR3 is made up of 13 amino acids. Germline CDR1 and CDR2: SGHRS and YFSETQ. The CDR3 DNA follows: TGCGCCAGCAGCTCGGGACAGGACACTGAAGCTTTCTTT. Protein sequence: CASSSGQDTEAFF. Variable domain in full (rest from reference TRBV5-1 and TRBJ1-1): KAGVTQTPRYLIKTRGQQVTLSCSPISGHRSVSWYQQTPGQGLQFLFEYFSETQRNKGNFPGRFSGRQFSNSRSEMNVSTLELGDSALYLCASSSGQDTEAFFGQGTRLTVV.

This clone was found a few times. The same CDR3 is also encoded by other DNA sequences in this sample. The rearrangement links TRBV13 to TRBJ2-7; D might be TRBD1 (5 bases). This CDR3 has 12 amino acids. The V end was cut by 0 bases, the J end by 5 bases, with 5 bases between. Germline values: CDR1 PRHDT, CDR2 FYEKMQ (reference sequence). This CDR3 is CASSLGRDEQYF. The CDR3 DNA sequence: TGTGCCAGCAGCTTAGGCAGGGACGAGCAGTACTTC.

The chain carries TRBV7-9 and TRBJ1-2; D unresolved. Trimming removed 3 bases from V and 6 bases from J, with 2 bases in between. CDR3 length: 10 residues. Germline V gene sequence: CDR1 SEHNR, CDR2 FQNEAQ (reference sequence). The CDR3 region has the DNA TGTGCCAGCAGCTTGAATGGCTACACCTTC. The encoded protein is CASSLNGYTF. Combining the CDR3 with reference TRBV7-9 and TRBJ1-2 gives the whole variable domain DTGVSQNPRHKITKRGQNVTFRCDPISEHNRLYWYRQTLGQGPEFLTYFQNEAQLEKSRLLSDRFSAERPKGSFSTLEIQRTEQGDSAMYLCASSLNGYTFGSGTRLTVV.

This chain connects TRBV5-1 to TRBJ1-1; D ambiguous. Trimming left V 5 bases short and J 0 bases short, with 14 bases between. This CDR3 is built from 15 residues. The germline V gene has CDR1 SGHRS and CDR2 YFSETQ. The CDR3 DNA sequence: TGCGCCAGCAGAGAAGGGCGTGTAATGAACACTGAAGCTTTCTTT. Residues: CASREGRVMNTEAFF. The full variable domain, rest sourced from reference TRBV5-1 and TRBJ1-1, is KAGVTQTPRYLIKTRGQQVTLSCSPISGHRSVSWYQQTPGQGLQFLFEYFSETQRNKGNFPGRFSGRQFSNSRSEMNVSTLELGDSALYLCASREGRVMNTEAFFGQGTRLTVV.

This clone has a handful of counts. This chain connects TRBV7-9 to TRBJ1-2; D ambiguous. V gave up 1 base and J gave up 5 bases, with 5 bases separating them. CDR1 and CDR2 (germline): SEHNR, FQNEAQ (reference sequence). The CDR3 spans 12 residues. CDR3 sequence (DNA): TGTGCCAGCAGCTTAGTTGGATATGGCTACACCTTC. This codes for CASSLVGYGYTF.

The chain links TRBV14 to TRBJ1-3; D might be TRBD1 (6 bases). This CDR3 has 14 amino acids. V was shortened by 3 bases and J by 4 bases, with 10 bases between the two germline ends. Germline CDR1 reads SGHDN; CDR2 reads FVKESK. CDR3 in amino acids: CASSHRGEGNTIYF. In DNA, the CDR3 is TGTGCCAGCAGCCACAGGGGAGAAGGAAACACCATATATTTT.

The V and J genes are TRBV5-1 and TRBJ1-1; tentative D call: TRBD1 (6 bases). V was pared by 5 bases and J by 2 bases, with 10 bases between. The CDR3 is made up of 13 amino acids. Looked up from germline, CDR1 is SGHRS and CDR2 is YFSETQ. The CDR3 region has the DNA TGCGCCAGCAGATGGACAGAAAACACTGAAGCTTTCTTT. Residues: CASRWTENTEAFF. Combining the CDR3 with reference TRBV5-1 and TRBJ1-1 gives the whole variable domain KAGVTQTPRYLIKTRGQQVTLSCSPISGHRSVSWYQQTPGQGLQFLFEYFSETQRNKGNFPGRFSGRQFSNSRSEMNVSTLELGDSALYLCASRWTENTEAFFGQGTRLTVV.

The chain uses TRBV12-5 and TRBJ1-5; D ambiguous. V was trimmed by 2 bases and J by 0 bases, leaving 2 bases between them. This CDR3 has 13 amino acids. Germline CDR1 is LGHNT and CDR2 is FRNRAP. This chain's CDR3 is CASGLNSNQPQHF. CDR3 bases: TGTGCTAGTGGTTTGAATAGCAATCAGCCCCAGCATTTT.

This chain joins TRBV4-1 and TRBJ2-7; maybe TRBD1 (6 bases). Germline-derived CDR1 and CDR2 are MGHRA and YSYEKL. Trimming shortened V by 4 bases and J by 2 bases, and 18 bases separated the two germline ends. This CDR3 is built from 16 residues. CDR3 coding DNA: TGCGCCAGCAGCCGGGATGACAGGACAGTTACCTACGAGCAGTACTTC. It translates to CASSRDDRTVTYEQYF.

V gene TRBV5-1 combines with J gene TRBJ1-3, with 8 bases that match TRBD1. Germline V lookup: CDR1 SGHRS, CDR2 YFSETQ. Trimming at V came to 3 bases and at J to 1 base, leaving 0 bases not matched to a gene. The CDR3 is made up of 14 amino acids. The chain's CDR3 is CASSWTGSGNTIYF. DNA for the CDR3: TGCGCCAGCAGCTGGACAGGGTCTGGAAACACCATATATTTT.

This chain uses TRBV30 with TRBJ2-1; D unclear. CDR1 is GTSNPN, CDR2 SVGIG, per germline (reference sequence). Trimming removed 1 base from V and 3 bases from J, with 7 bases in between. The CDR3 sequence is 13 residues long. Here the CDR3 DNA reads TGTGCCTGGAGTGGGCTGGGCTACAATGAGCAGTTCTTC. Translated, it gives CAWSGLGYNEQFF.

The CDR3 sequence is CASGKAGGRNTEAFF. DNA of the CDR3: TGTGCCAGCGGAAAGGCAGGGGGCAGGAACACTGAAGCTTTCTTT. V gene TRBV27 combines with J gene TRBJ1-1; 8 bases agree with TRBD1. V lost 8 bases, J lost 1 base, and 9 bases stayed unmatched. The germline V gene has CDR1 MNHEY and CDR2 SMNVEV (reference sequence). CDR3 length: 15 amino acids.

The genes are TRBV4-1 and TRBJ2-5; the match to TRBD2 covers 8 bases. CDR3 length equals 15 residues. The junction had 14 bases not matched to a gene; V was cut back by 4 bases and J by 10 bases. Germline assignment: CDR1 MGHRA and CDR2 YSYEKL. For the CDR3, the DNA is TGCGCCAGCAGCCCGGAGTTGAGCGGGGGCCCCTTCCAGTACTTC. This codes for CASSPELSGGPFQYF.

This clone was seen more than once but under ten times. The CDR3 nucleotides read TGCGCCAGCAGTGCCAGGGTGAATGAGCAGTTCTTC. Its translation is CASSARVNEQFF. V is TRBV10-2 and J is TRBJ2-1; TRBD1 is a possible D gene (5 bases). The germline V gene has CDR1 WSHSY and CDR2 SAAADI. V gave up 4 bases and J gave up 7 bases, with 8 bases separating them. The CDR3 length is 12 residues.

The chain has TRBV2 and TRBJ2-2, with D possibly TRBD2 on 5 matching bases. Germline loops: CDR1 SNHLY, CDR2 FYNNEI. The CDR3 spans 18 residues. Trimming took 3 bases from V and 5 from J, leaving 22 bases between them. The CDR3 here is CASSDGDGLSGWTGELFF. CDR3 sequence (DNA): TGTGCCAGCAGTGATGGAGACGGACTCTCCGGATGGACCGGGGAGCTGTTTTTT.